Many counts were recorded for the clone carrying this T cell receptor (beta chain). Its target is unknown. Investigators excluded patients with uncontrolled infection, other autoimmune disease, pregnancy or lactation. Germline V CDR1 and CDR2: MNHEY, SMNVEV (reference sequence). CDR3 length: 13 amino acids. With V trimmed by 5 bases and J by 6 bases, 4 bases remained unmatched. RNA transcripts provided the source from which TCR beta CDR3 regions were amplified. The HTBI primer set served for first-round RT-PCR of the TCR CDR3. Using its own MiXCR run on the multiplex PCR reads, TCRdb lists one record per CDR3 protein. The sample has 300,000 to 450,000 distinct CDR3 sequences, less than 20% seen once. The data originate from a study of T cells in Graves' hyperthyroidism and ophthalmopathy. Study-level information: Blood from the periphery was taken at initial diagnosis, before any treatment.

Study-wide points: Most clonotypes expanded in the thyroid (above 0.001) were also present in blood. The model foresaw ophthalmopathy a median approximately 6.3 months prior to onset.

This chain uses TRBV27 with TRBJ1-5, with 7 bases fitting TRBD1. The sequence came from a woman in her 40s with Graves' ophthalmopathy. The sequencing sample was made of blood. The CDR3 coding sequence is TGTGCCAGCAGTACAGGGGTAGGTCAGCCCCAGCATTTT. Translated, it gives CASSTGVGQPQHF.